These T cell receptor beta chains were read from a single sample in a study of blood T cell repertoires in COVID-19. Sequencing used immunoSEQ multiplex PCR; TCRdb keeps in-frame clones, though not all of them. The sample lists roughly 69,000 clones, about three quarters occurring once. Sample: peripheral blood. These receptor sequences come from a human donor in a cohort sampled during active COVID-19. Both conserved end residues are part of each CDR3. Each record gives: clone size, V gene, J gene, D gene, CDR3 protein, CDR3 DNA. D genes are given only for firm matches. Not all rows give a size; the values are once, few, many and, for expanded clones, a class.

>NA|TRBV4-2|TRBJ2-7|TRBD1
CASSQEGTGPYEQYF
TGTGCCAGCAGCCAAGAAGGGACAGGTCCCTACGAGCAGTACTTC
>NA|TRBV30|TRBJ2-2|TRBD1
CAWSSGTGITGELFF
TGTGCCTGGAGTTCCGGGACAGGCATTACCGGGGAGCTGTTTTTT
>NA|TRBV7-6|TRBJ2-3|TRBD2
CASSLTSGGAVDTQYF
TGTGCCAGCAGCCTAACTAGCGGGGGGGCCGTAGATACGCAGTATTTT
>NA|TRBV18|TRBJ2-4|TRBD1
CASSPPERGLSKNIQYF
TGTGCCAGCTCACCACCTGAGAGGGGGCTTTCCAAAAACATTCAGTACTTC
>NA|TRBV30|TRBJ2-7|NA
CAWIADNPYEQYF
TGTGCCTGGATTGCAGATAACCCCTACGAGCAGTACTTC
>NA|TRBV7-2|TRBJ2-7|TRBD2
CASSTSGGLSYEQYF
TGTGCCAGCAGCACTAGCGGGGGCCTCTCCTACGAGCAGTACTTC
>NA|TRBV27|TRBJ1-2|TRBD1
CASSFQGAKGGYTF
TGTGCCAGCAGTTTCCAGGGGGCCAAGGGTGGCTACACCTTC
>NA|TRBV12-5|TRBJ1-5|TRBD1
CASGSGQGPLPQHF
TGTGCTAGTGGTTCGGGACAGGGCCCCTTGCCCCAGCATTTT
>NA|TRBV2|TRBJ2-7|NA
CASNPGEYEQYF
TGTGCCAGCAACCCAGGGGAGTACGAGCAGTACTTC
>NA|TRBV11-3|TRBJ2-3|NA
CASSKSGSTDTQYF
TGTGCCAGCAGCAAAAGCGGGTCCACAGATACGCAGTATTTT
>NA|TRBV7-3|TRBJ2-7|NA
CASSLDSQSSEQYF
TGTGCCAGCAGCTTGGACAGCCAATCGTCCGAGCAGTACTTC
>NA|TRBV3-1/TRBV3-2|TRBJ2-1|NA
CASSQDNRGGQFF
TGTGCCAGCAGCCAAGATAACCGGGGTGGGCAGTTCTTC
>NA|TRBV19|TRBJ2-7|TRBD1
CASSGQGNIYEQYF
TGTGCCAGTAGTGGACAGGGAAATATCTACGAGCAGTACTTC
>NA|TRBV12-3/TRBV12-4|TRBJ2-4|NA
CASRASGTSIQYF
TGTGCCAGCAGGGCCTCCGGGACTTCAATTCAGTACTTC
>once|TRBV5-4|TRBJ2-7|NA
CASSGWGEPYEQYF
TGTGCCAGCAGCGGATGGGGGGAGCCCTACGAGCAGTACTTC
>NA|TRBV30|TRBJ1-2|NA
CAWRGRDYGYTF
TGTGCCTGGAGGGGGAGGGATTATGGCTACACCTTC
>NA|TRBV18|TRBJ2-7|TRBD1
CASSPQGTGALYEQYF
TGTGCCAGCTCACCCCAAGGGACAGGGGCCCTCTACGAGCAGTACTTC
>NA|TRBV15|TRBJ2-3|NA
CATSRPGLGTDTQYF
TGTGCCACCAGCAGACCGGGACTGGGCACAGATACGCAGTATTTT
>NA|TRBV27|TRBJ2-3|TRBD2
CASSFRGGIADTQYF
TGTGCCAGCAGTTTTCGCGGGGGGATCGCAGATACGCAGTATTTT
>once|TRBV11-2|TRBJ1-1|NA
CASSSTEVTEAFF
TGTGCCAGCAGCTCGACAGAGGTCACTGAAGCTTTCTTT
>NA|TRBV5-1|TRBJ1-4|TRBD1
CASSRGGQGADEKLFF
TGCGCCAGCAGCCGGGGAGGACAGGGGGCTGATGAAAAACTGTTTTTT
>NA|TRBV6-5|TRBJ2-2|NA
CASRGGGASGELFF
TGTGCCAGCAGAGGAGGGGGCGCTTCCGGGGAGCTGTTTTTT
>NA|TRBV6-5|TRBJ1-5|NA
CASSRTAYNQPQHF
TGTGCCAGCAGTCGGACAGCCTACAATCAGCCCCAGCATTTT
>NA|TRBV28|TRBJ1-4|TRBD1
CASTGGREKLFF
TGTGCCAGTACAGGGGGCCGGGAAAAACTGTTTTTT
>NA|TRBV19|TRBJ2-1|TRBD2
CASSTRLAGGGNEQFF
TGTGCCAGTAGTACTCGACTAGCGGGGGGGGGCAATGAGCAGTTCTTC
>NA|TRBV13|TRBJ2-2|NA
CASSLEETLTGELFF
TGTGCCAGCAGCTTAGAAGAGACACTCACCGGGGAGCTGTTTTTT
>NA|TRBV29-1|TRBJ1-1|NA
CSVRQILNTEAFF
TGCAGCGTTCGACAGATACTAAACACTGAAGCTTTCTTT
>NA|TRBV3-1/TRBV3-2|TRBJ2-3|TRBD2
CASSPSVGTSGGRTDTQYF
TGTGCCAGCAGCCCCTCGGTAGGGACTAGCGGGGGCCGCACAGATACGCAGTATTTT
>once|TRBV6-1|TRBJ2-3|TRBD2
CASSAASGGGRGTDTQYF
TGTGCCAGCAGTGCCGCCAGCGGGGGGGGACGAGGCACAGATACGCAGTATTTT
>few|TRBV5-1|TRBJ2-1|TRBD2
CASSLVPASGVNEQFF
TGCGCCAGCAGCTTGGTGCCGGCTAGCGGGGTAAATGAGCAGTTCTTC
>NA|TRBV5-1|TRBJ2-1|TRBD2
CASGRGVSPRGEQFF
TGCGCCAGCGGCCGGGGGGTCTCCCCCCGGGGAGAGCAGTTCTTC
>NA|TRBV3-1/TRBV3-2|TRBJ2-2|TRBD2
CASSRGTSGVGTGELFF
TGTGCCAGCAGCAGAGGGACTAGCGGGGTTGGCACCGGGGAGCTGTTTTTT
>few|TRBV6-2/TRBV6-3|TRBJ2-3|NA
CASSLWRGSTDTQYF
TGTGCCAGCAGCCTGTGGCGGGGTAGCACAGATACGCAGTATTTT
>once|TRBV9|TRBJ2-4|TRBD2
CASSVEEKLAGGRSGKNIQYF
TGTGCCAGCAGCGTAGAGGAAAAACTAGCGGGGGGGCGTTCTGGCAAAAACATTCAGTACTTC
>NA|TRBV6-6|TRBJ1-1|NA
CASTQGQTEAFF
TGTGCCAGCACCCAGGGGCAAACTGAAGCTTTCTTT
>NA|TRBV5-1|TRBJ2-3|NA
CASSLLSGSASTDTQYF
TGCGCCAGCAGCTTACTTAGCGGAAGTGCTAGCACAGATACGCAGTATTTT
>NA|TRBV7-8|TRBJ2-7|NA
CASSLVRVPGARYEQYF
TGTGCCAGCAGCTTAGTAAGGGTGCCAGGGGCACGCTACGAGCAGTACTTC
>NA|TRBV19|TRBJ2-7|NA
CASSDTGTFLGEQYF
TGTGCCAGTAGTGATACCGGGACATTCCTCGGCGAGCAGTACTTC